The next 28 T cell receptor beta chains were all read from a single sample in a study of cytomegalovirus exposure and HLA in healthy donors listed by TCRdb under 2017. Libraries came from the immunoSEQ multiplex PCR assay. A mixture of 60 forward primers for TCR Vbeta segments and 13 reverse primers for TCR Jbeta segments was used in the multiplex PCR. TCRdb provides this immuneACCESS table in a form limited to in-frame rearrangements. Some clones are lacking; in checked studies, under half of them reflect an unresolved V gene, and why the rest are absent is not known. The sample table contains around 140,000 clones; only one count was recorded for about 61% of them. The ten largest clones capture roughly 2.5% of the sample. Sequenced material: PBMCs. Source of these receptors: a woman aged 40 to 50 in good health and CMV-seronegative.

The chain combines TRBV19 with TRBJ1-2, with a tentative D call TRBD1 (5 bases). This CDR3 region has 16 residues. Deletions cut 3 bases from V and 8 bases from J, with 22 bases between. Germline V gives CDR1 LNHDA, CDR2 SQIVND (reference sequence). DNA for the CDR3: TGTGCCAGTAGTATTCTCTTGTTCCCAGGGCGAGACGGCTACACCTTC. The encoded protein is CASSILLFPGRDGYTF.

The count of this clone is one. The V call is TRBV5-1, the J call TRBJ2-3; 11 bases map to TRBD2. V trimming: 1 base; J trimming: 6 bases; junction bases outside the gene matches: 4. Germline V gene lookup returns CDR1 SGHRS and CDR2 YFSETQ. The CDR3 extends over 15 amino acids. The CDR3 here is CASSLTASGGDTQYF. The CDR3 DNA follows: TGCGCCAGCAGCTTGACTGCTAGCGGGGGGGATACGCAGTATTTT.

The chain links TRBV7-3 to TRBJ1-1; D is ambiguous. V lost 5 bases and J lost 1, with 14 bases in between. Germline loops: CDR1 SGHTA, CDR2 FQGTGA. The CDR3 loop spans 15 amino acids. Here the CDR3 DNA reads TGTGCCAGCAGCCTTAATGGCGGGGAGAACACTGAAGCTTTCTTT. It specifies CASSLNGGENTEAFF.

The chain has TRBV28 and TRBJ2-5, with a possible D match to TRBD1 (5 bases). Trimming shortened V by 4 bases and J by 5 bases, and 17 bases separated the two germline ends. Germline CDR1 is MDHEN and CDR2 is SYDVKM. The CDR3 extends over 15 amino acids. In DNA form, the CDR3 reads TGTGCCAGCAGTTCCTCACTCACAGGACCGGAGACCCAGTACTTC. It is translated as CASSSSLTGPETQYF.

This chain links TRBV10-1 with TRBJ2-5; 12 nucleotides agree with TRBD2. The CDR3 loop spans 14 amino acids. The V segment lost 8 bases and the J segment 5 bases; nucleotides outside the gene matches: 6. Per germline, CDR1 WNHNN and CDR2 SYGVQD (reference sequence). The CDR3 spells CASPSGGAGETQYF. CDR3 bases: TGCGCCAGCCCTAGCGGGGGGGCCGGGGAGACCCAGTACTTC.

V gene TRBV5-5 combines with J gene TRBJ2-7; no clear D gene. V was cut by 2 bases and J by 3 bases, with 3 bases left in between. Germline V CDR1 and CDR2: SGHKS, YYEKEE (reference sequence). The CDR3 consists of 11 residues. The CDR3 reads CASSFRYEQYF. The CDR3, as DNA: TGTGCCAGCAGCTTCCGCTACGAGCAGTACTTC.

This chain links TRBV28 with TRBJ1-1, with a possible D match to TRBD1 (5 bases). Germline CDR1 MDHEN, CDR2 SYDVKM. CDR3 length equals 16 residues. Trimming took off 6 bases at V and 6 bases at J, with 23 bases between the two ends. The CDR3 DNA reads TGTGCCAGCAGCCCCCCGGACACCGGGTGGAAACCTGAAGCTTTCTTT. Translating gives CASSPPDTGWKPEAFF.

The chain has TRBV10-3 and TRBJ2-5, with TRBD2 as a possible D gene (5 bases). This CDR3 comprises 14 residues. The germline V gene has CDR1 ENHRY and CDR2 SYGVKD. Trimming shortened V by 0 bases and J by 2 bases, and 7 bases separated the two germline ends. The CDR3 here is CAISESSEQETQYF. In DNA form, the CDR3 reads TGTGCCATCAGTGAGTCTAGCGAGCAAGAGACCCAGTACTTC.

The chain carries TRBV5-4 and TRBJ1-1; the D gene is possibly TRBD1 (5 bases). The V gene's germline CDR1 is SGHNT and CDR2 YYREEE (reference sequence). This CDR3 spans 13 amino acids. Trimming shortened V by 1 base and J by 5 bases, and 9 bases separated the two germline ends. As DNA, the CDR3 is TGTGCCAGCAGCTTGAGGGGCGTAACTGAAGCTTTCTTT. It encodes CASSLRGVTEAFF.

This sequence joins TRBV9 and TRBJ1-6; 8 bases agree with TRBD1. The germline V gene has CDR1 SGDLS and CDR2 YYNGEE. CDR3 size: 16 residues. Germline trimming cut 4 bases from V and 9 bases from J; bases unmatched to any gene: 12. CDR3 in amino acids: CASSSTGGTVFSPLHF. The CDR3 region has the DNA TGTGCCAGCAGCTCTACAGGGGGAACAGTGTTTTCACCCCTCCACTTT. Full variable domain (outside the CDR3, taken from reference TRBV9 and TRBJ1-6): DSGVTQTPKHLITATGQRVTLRCSPRSGDLSVYWYQQSLDQGLQFLIQYYNGEERAKGNILERFSAQQFPDLHSELNLSSLELGDSALYFCASSSTGGTVFSPLHFGNGTRLTVT.

V is TRBV4-1 and J is TRBJ2-5; 14 nucleotides align to TRBD2. J lost 1 base, V lost 4 bases, and 2 bases had no gene match. This CDR3 comprises 16 residues. CDR1 is MGHRA, CDR2 YSYEKL, per germline. CDR3 sequence reads: CASSLGTSGGQETQYF. In DNA form, the CDR3 reads TGCGCCAGCAGCCTAGGGACTAGCGGGGGCCAAGAGACCCAGTACTTC.

This chain uses TRBV18 with TRBJ2-2; tentative D call: TRBD1 (5 bases). The CDR3 has 16 amino acids. CDR1 and CDR2 from the germline V gene are KGHSH and LQKENI. V lost 3 bases to trimming and J lost 5 bases, with 16 bases between them. DNA of the CDR3: TGTGCCAGCTCACCTGAACTTTCAGGGATAACCGGGGAGCTGTTTTTT. This sequence encodes CASSPELSGITGELFF.

The genes are TRBV5-1 and TRBJ2-7, with 9 bases aligning to TRBD1. V lost 6 bases, J lost 3 bases, and 7 bases stayed unmatched. This CDR3 has 14 residues. Per the germline V gene, CDR1 is SGHRS and CDR2 is YFSETQ. The CDR3 loop is CASKTTGGIYEQYF. The CDR3 nucleotides read TGCGCCAGCAAAACGACAGGGGGTATCTACGAGCAGTACTTC.

J is TRBJ1-5 and V is TRBV6-5; D is possibly TRBD1 (6 bases). The V end lost 4 bases, the J end lost 4 bases, and 8 bases lay between the germline ends. Germline loops: CDR1 MNHEY, CDR2 SVGAGI. CDR3 length: 13 amino acids. DNA of the CDR3: TGTGCCAGCAGTTCACAGGGAAATCAGCCCCAGCATTTT. Translation: CASSSQGNQPQHF.

DNA of the CDR3: TGCGCCAGCAGCGACCGGACTAGCGGGGGTGATACGCAGTATTTT. Translation gives CASSDRTSGGDTQYF. This chain joins TRBV5-1 and TRBJ2-3; 13 bases are a match to TRBD2. This CDR3 has 15 amino acids. The ends lost 4 bases at V and 6 bases at J; junction bases unmatched: 5. The germline V gene encodes CDR1 SGHRS and CDR2 YFSETQ.

The rearrangement links TRBV5-1 to TRBJ2-3; 10 positions match TRBD1. Trimming at V came to 4 bases and at J to 2 bases, leaving 4 bases not matched to a gene. CDR1 and CDR2 from the germline V gene are SGHRS and YFSETQ. The CDR3 covers 15 residues. The CDR3 coding sequence is TGCGCCAGCAGCCCGGGACAGGGGCTCACAGATACGCAGTATTTT. Translating gives CASSPGQGLTDTQYF.

Only a few counts were recorded for this clone. The chain recombines TRBV4-1 with TRBJ1-2; D remains unclear. V shed 4 bases and J shed 3 bases, with 12 bases lying between them. The CDR3 contains 14 residues. Germline V lookup: CDR1 MGHRA, CDR2 YSYEKL. The CDR3 coding sequence is TGCGCCAGCAGCCTGTTTTTGGCAGACTATGGCTACACCTTC. Amino acid sequence: CASSLFLADYGYTF.

This chain uses TRBV6-4 with TRBJ1-6; 9 bases align to TRBD1. J lost 6 bases, V lost 4 bases, and 1 base had no gene match. Germline V gene lookup returns CDR1 MRHNA and CDR2 SNTAGT. This CDR3 is 14 amino acids long. The CDR3 is CASSAGQGNSPLHF. The CDR3 nucleotides are TGTGCCAGCAGTGCGGGACAGGGTAATTCACCCCTCCACTTT.

This clone was recorded a few times. The chain recombines TRBV9 with TRBJ1-2; D is possibly TRBD1 (6 bases). The germline V gene encodes CDR1 SGDLS and CDR2 YYNGEE. The CDR3 runs to 14 residues. The V end lost 3 bases, the J end lost 3 bases, and 12 bases lay between the germline ends. The CDR3 region has the DNA TGTGCCAGCAGCGATGCACAGGGCGACTATGGCTACACCTTC. Translating it yields CASSDAQGDYGYTF.

The rearrangement uses TRBV5-4 and TRBJ1-2; TRBD1 might be the D (5 bases). The V and J ends lost 3 bases and 0 bases respectively, with 9 bases between them. This CDR3 spans 14 amino acids. Germline values: CDR1 SGHNT, CDR2 YYREEE (reference sequence). The CDR3 DNA follows: TGTGCCAGCAGCTGGACACCGACTAACTATGGCTACACCTTC. It translates to CASSWTPTNYGYTF.

J is TRBJ2-5 and V is TRBV18, with 15 bases that match TRBD2. J was trimmed by 5 bases and V by 6 bases; bases with no gene match: 4. Germline CDR1 KGHSH, CDR2 LQKENI. CDR3 length: 15 residues. The CDR3 region has the DNA TGTGCCAGCTCCGGGACTAGCGGGGGGCTTGAGACCCAGTACTTC. Translating gives CASSGTSGGLETQYF.

The chain links TRBV7-3 to TRBJ2-6, with D possibly TRBD2 on 5 matching bases. V was cut by 3 bases and J by 0 bases, with 6 bases left in between. The CDR3 consists of 15 residues. Germline values: CDR1 SGHTA, CDR2 FQGTGA. In nucleotides, the CDR3 is TGTGCCAGCAGCTTGGAGGCCTCTGGGGCCAACGTCCTGACTTTC. It codes for CASSLEASGANVLTF.

This chain connects TRBV4-2 to TRBJ2-3; TRBD2 might be the D (7 bases). The CDR3 contains 17 residues. Per the germline V gene, CDR1 is LGHNA and CDR2 is YNFKEQ. The V and J ends lost 0 bases and 4 bases respectively, with 17 bases between them. The chain's CDR3 is CASSQEGGGLLPDTQYF. The CDR3 nucleotides read TGTGCCAGCAGCCAAGAGGGGGGGGGCCTCCTGCCAGATACGCAGTATTTT.

The chain recombines TRBV28 with TRBJ1-4; tentative D call: TRBD1 (5 bases). Germline CDR1 reads MDHEN; CDR2 reads SYDVKM. Trimming pared 2 bases from V and 3 bases from J, leaving 13 bases between. This CDR3 spans 16 amino acids. CDR3 region: CASSLLAAGANEKLFF. CDR3 sequence (DNA): TGTGCCAGCAGTTTACTGGCAGCGGGGGCTAATGAAAAACTGTTTTTT.

This clone was detected a few times. The chain has TRBV30 and TRBJ1-1; D may be TRBD1 (6 bases). V was pared by 4 bases and J by 5 bases, with 17 bases between. Germline V gene sequence: CDR1 GTSNPN, CDR2 SVGIG (reference sequence). There are 14 residues in the CDR3. The CDR3 sequence: CAWTRGGGKTEAFF. The DNA of the CDR3 is TGTGCCTGGACCCGAGGGGGTGGTAAAACTGAAGCTTTCTTT.

The chain links TRBV4-2 to TRBJ1-4; D is uncertain. Germline V lookup: CDR1 LGHNA, CDR2 YNFKEQ. The V gene lost 4 bases and the J gene lost 5 bases, with 11 bases spanning the gap. This CDR3 has 14 amino acids. The CDR3 sequence is CASSLQSRNEKLFF. The CDR3 DNA follows: TGTGCCAGCAGCCTACAGAGCAGGAATGAAAAACTGTTTTTT.

The chain uses TRBV5-1 and TRBJ1-4; TRBD1 agrees at 8 bases. Trimming removed 1 base from V and 5 bases from J; junction bases left unmatched: 7. This CDR3 region has 16 residues. Germline values: CDR1 SGHRS, CDR2 YFSETQ. CDR3 amino acids: CASSLSPGQANEKLFF. CDR3 nucleotides: TGCGCCAGCAGCTTGTCGCCGGGACAGGCAAATGAAAAACTGTTTTTT.

This chain connects TRBV10-3 to TRBJ1-5; D ambiguous. Trimming took off 0 bases at V and 4 bases at J, with 10 bases between the two ends. This CDR3 is built from 15 residues. Germline CDR1 reads ENHRY; CDR2 reads SYGVKD. DNA for the CDR3: TGTGCCATCAGTGAGTCCGGCAGCGCAAATCAGCCCCAGCATTTT. Translated: CAISESGSANQPQHF.